Listed here are 8 T cell receptor beta chains from one sample, sequenced in a study of OX40 agonist ivuxolimab in advanced cancers. Clones were sequenced by immunoSEQ multiplex PCR, and TCRdb holds only the in-frame ones, with some missing. Among about 63,000 clones listed, 75% to 90% were seen once. The material was CD4+ or CD8+ T cells sorted from blood, obtained in a trial of the OX40 agonist ivuxolimab. The receptors originated from an adult with an advanced solid tumor such as melanoma, head and neck, liver or kidney cancer.

V gene TRBV9 combines with J gene TRBJ2-2, with 8 bases aligning to TRBD1. Germline loops: CDR1 SGDLS, CDR2 YYNGEE. The CDR3 is 15 residues long. After removal of 3 bases from V and 3 bases from J, the junction contained 4 bases not matched to a gene. CDR3 DNA sequence: TGTGCCAGCAGCGCTCGGACAGGGTACACCGGGGAGCTGTTTTTT. As protein: CASSARTGYTGELFF.

The J gene is TRBJ2-7, the V gene TRBV5-1; no clear D gene. The CDR3 runs 12 residues. V lost 0 bases to trimming and J lost 6 bases, with 7 bases between them. Per germline, CDR1 SGHRS and CDR2 YFSETQ. The chain's CDR3 is CASSLALSEQYF. The CDR3 DNA follows: TGCGCCAGCAGCTTGGCCCTCTCCGAGCAGTACTTC.

The V call is TRBV28, the J call TRBJ2-7; D not resolved. CDR3 length: 13 residues. Deletions cut 10 bases from V and 4 bases from J, with 17 bases between. Germline V gene sequence: CDR1 MDHEN, CDR2 SYDVKM. The CDR3 loop is CATKPGQSYEQYF. The CDR3 bases are TGTGCCACAAAACCTGGGCAATCTTACGAGCAGTACTTC.

This chain links TRBV18 with TRBJ2-5, with D perhaps TRBD2 (6 bases). This CDR3 region has 16 residues. The V gene lost 6 bases and the J gene lost 3 bases, with 20 bases spanning the gap. CDR1 is KGHSH, CDR2 LQKENI, per germline. Written as DNA, the CDR3 is TGTGCCAGCTCGCCGCGGCCGGAGGGCCAAAAAGAGACCCAGTACTTC. This sequence encodes CASSPRPEGQKETQYF. The full variable domain, in which reference TRBV18 and TRBJ2-5 provide the parts outside the CDR3, is NAGVMQNPRHLVRRRGQEARLRCSPMKGHSHVYWYRQLPEEGLKFMVYLQKENIIDESGMPKERFSAEFPKEGPSILRIQQVVRGDSAAYFCASSPRPEGQKETQYFGPGTRLLVL.

The chain recombines TRBV6-5 with TRBJ1-2; 8 bases line up with TRBD1. The CDR3 covers 14 residues. Germline-derived CDR1 and CDR2 are MNHEY and SVGAGI. V trimming: 5 bases; J trimming: 5 bases; junction bases outside the gene matches: 7. The CDR3 here is CASSRSGGVYGYTF. CDR3 bases: TGTGCCAGCAGTAGATCAGGGGGCGTTTATGGCTACACCTTC.

The chain uses TRBV11-2 and TRBJ2-1; D not resolved. Trimming stripped 3 bases from V and 1 base from J, with 13 bases between. The CDR3 is 16 amino acids. Germline V gives CDR1 SGHAT, CDR2 FQNNGV. This CDR3 reads CASSFKRSQSYNEQFF. CDR3 bases: TGTGCCAGCAGCTTTAAACGGAGCCAATCCTACAATGAGCAGTTCTTC.

The chain links TRBV6-1 to TRBJ2-6; D is perhaps TRBD1 (6 bases). This CDR3 is built from 15 residues. Germline CDR1 reads MNHNS; CDR2 reads SASEGT. Trimming removed 6 bases at V and 1 base at J, with 10 bases between. The CDR3 DNA sequence: TGTGCCAGCAGCCCTCAGGGGTCTGGGGCCAACGTCCTGACTTTC. Protein product: CASSPQGSGANVLTF.

The chain combines TRBV14 with TRBJ2-7, with D possibly matching TRBD1 (6 bases). The CDR3 length is 15 residues. Germline V gene data show CDR1 as SGHDN and CDR2 as FVKESK. Between the trimmed V and J ends, which lost 3 bases and 2 bases, there was a span of 14 bases. CDR3 nucleotide sequence: TGTGCCAGCAGCCAGACAGGTCTACCTCCCTACGAGCAGTACTTC. Its translation: CASSQTGLPPYEQYF.